The 24 T cell receptor beta chains below were found in one sample sequenced in a study of shared clonotypes between healthy human individuals (TCRdb year 2020). CD8 naive samples consisted of CD45RO-negative cells that were positively selected for CCR7, yielding a CD45RA+CCR7+ population without TemRA cells. Library preparation was by the immunoSEQ multiplex PCR assay. Sourced from immuneACCESS, this table was stored by TCRdb with only in-frame sequences that have V and J called. A share of the clones is absent; for the studies checked, an unresolved V gene accounts for under half, and the remainder has no known explanation. The sample has some 2.1 million clones on record, just under 95% of them singletons. Of the sample, 0.85% to 1.2% is held by the ten largest clones. Material: naive CD8+ T cells sorted from blood. The cell subset or site label here, explained by the study, means: CD45RA+CCR7+. The receptors come from a man aged 18 to 35 in good health.

The chain employs TRBV27 and TRBJ1-2, with unresolved D. The CDR3 covers 14 residues. Germline CDR1 reads MNHEY; CDR2 reads SMNVEV (reference sequence). V dropped 2 bases and J dropped 3 bases, with 10 bases sitting between them. In DNA, the CDR3 is TGTGCCAGCAGTTTAGGGGAATTTGACTATGGCTACACCTTC. As protein: CASSLGEFDYGYTF.

This chain connects TRBV12-5 to TRBJ2-1, with 11 bases matching TRBD2. The V gene end was trimmed by 1 base and the J gene end by 2 bases; junction bases not matched to a gene: 4. This CDR3 is 17 amino acids long. The V gene's germline CDR1 is LGHNT and CDR2 FRNRAP. CDR3 region: CASGLGFSGRAYNEQFF. CDR3 DNA: TGTGCTAGTGGTTTGGGATTTAGCGGGAGGGCCTACAATGAGCAGTTCTTC.

Concerning this clone: Other DNA sequences in the sample encode the same CDR3. This rearrangement joins TRBV11-2 to TRBJ2-7; D is possibly TRBD2 (5 bases). Trimming shortened V by 3 bases and J by 1 base, and 7 bases separated the two germline ends. This CDR3 comprises 13 residues. The germline V gene encodes CDR1 SGHAT and CDR2 FQNNGV. In DNA form, the CDR3 reads TGTGCCAGCAGCTTTGGCGGGTCCTACGAGCAGTACTTC. Translation gives CASSFGGSYEQYF.

This chain connects TRBV7-9 to TRBJ1-4; D might be TRBD1 (6 bases). V lost 1 base, J lost 8 bases, and 14 bases lay in between. CDR3 size: 15 residues. Germline assignment: CDR1 SEHNR and CDR2 FQNEAQ (reference sequence). The CDR3 nucleotides read TGTGCCAGCAGCTTAGTTACGGGACAACAGGAAAAACTGTTTTTT. This translates into CASSLVTGQQEKLFF. The whole variable domain, filled in from reference TRBV7-9 and TRBJ1-4, reads DTGVSQNPRHKITKRGQNVTFRCDPISEHNRLYWYRQTLGQGPEFLTYFQNEAQLEKSRLLSDRFSAERPKGSFSTLEIQRTEQGDSAMYLCASSLVTGQQEKLFFGSGTQLSVL.

The chain employs TRBV29-1 and TRBJ2-7; D uncertain. Germline lookup yields CDR1 SQVTM and CDR2 ANQGSEA. V gave up 7 bases and J gave up 4 bases, with 14 bases separating them. This CDR3 has 12 residues. The DNA for the CDR3 is TGCAGCGCCCTAGACACGACTTACGAGCAGTACTTC. Translation gives CSALDTTYEQYF.

The V and J genes are TRBV4-3 and TRBJ1-2; the D gene is possibly TRBD1 (6 bases). The ends were cut back, 0 bases at V and 3 bases at J, with 8 bases in the middle. This CDR3 contains 14 residues. CDR1 and CDR2 (germline): LGHNA, YSLEER. CDR3 region: CASSQDSGDYGYTF. The CDR3 DNA reads as TGCGCCAGCAGCCAAGATTCAGGGGACTATGGCTACACCTTC.

This chain joins TRBV4-1 and TRBJ2-3; 9 positions agree with TRBD2. The V and J ends lost 4 bases and 6 bases, in that order; junction bases with no gene match: 8. Per the germline V gene, CDR1 is MGHRA and CDR2 is YSYEKL. This CDR3 is 15 amino acids long. Written as DNA, the CDR3 is TGCGCCAGCAGCCCTCTGGGCGGGAGGGGCGATACGCAGTATTTT. Its translation is CASSPLGGRGDTQYF.

This clone has a single count. V is TRBV4-3 and J is TRBJ2-1, with a possible D match to TRBD2 (5 bases). The length of the CDR3 is 17 residues. V lost 0 bases and J 0 bases, leaving 12 bases between the germline ends. Per germline, CDR1 LGHNA and CDR2 YSLEER. CDR3 in DNA: TGCGCCAGCAGCCAAGATCAACTAGTTGGCTCCTACAATGAGCAGTTCTTC. Protein product: CASSQDQLVGSYNEQFF.

For this clone: This same CDR3 is encoded by further DNA sequences in the sample. The rearrangement links TRBV19 to TRBJ1-1, with a tentative D call TRBD1 (5 bases). The ends were cut back, 3 bases at V and 4 bases at J, with 9 bases in the middle. This CDR3 spans 13 amino acids. Germline V lookup: CDR1 LNHDA, CDR2 SQIVND (reference sequence). The CDR3, as DNA: TGTGCCAGTAGTATTTTAGGGGCCACTGAAGCTTTCTTT. Residues: CASSILGATEAFF.

To note about this clone: This specimen includes other DNA sequences encoding the same CDR3. The chain uses TRBV27 and TRBJ2-5; TRBD1 aligns across 8 bases. Germline V gene sequence: CDR1 MNHEY, CDR2 SMNVEV (reference sequence). This CDR3 region has 14 residues. Unmatched junction bases numbered 7, after V lost 5 bases and J lost 5 bases. CDR3 residues: CASSTRQGSETQYF. CDR3 bases: TGTGCCAGCAGTACCCGACAGGGGTCGGAGACCCAGTACTTC.

The V gene is TRBV4-1, the J gene TRBJ2-2; D is perhaps TRBD1 or TRBD2 (7 bases each). Trimming took 3 bases from V and 6 from J, leaving 20 bases between them. The CDR3 spans 17 residues. Germline CDR1 MGHRA, CDR2 YSYEKL. As DNA, the CDR3 is TGCGCCAGCAGCCACCGACAGGGAGGGTTGATGGCCGGGGAGCTGTTTTTT. The encoded protein is CASSHRQGGLMAGELFF.

The chain carries TRBV10-2 and TRBJ2-7; TRBD1 matches at 11 bases. J gave up 4 bases and V 8 bases, and 7 bases lay outside the gene matches. Per germline, CDR1 WSHSY and CDR2 SAAADI. This CDR3 spans 14 amino acids. The CDR3 loop reads CASFRTGGRYEQYF. The CDR3 bases are TGCGCCAGCTTCCGGACAGGGGGCAGATACGAGCAGTACTTC.

This chain links TRBV4-1 with TRBJ2-1; 7 bases align to TRBD1. The germline gives CDR1 MGHRA, CDR2 YSYEKL. Trimming removed 3 bases from V and 4 bases from J; junction bases left unmatched: 6. The CDR3 loop spans 15 amino acids. The CDR3 loop is CASSQPGTDYNEQFF. Written as DNA, the CDR3 is TGCGCCAGCAGCCAGCCCGGGACAGATTACAATGAGCAGTTCTTC.

The genes are TRBV5-4 and TRBJ1-1, with 9 bases lining up with TRBD1. The V gene end was trimmed by 4 bases and the J gene end by 1 base; junction bases not matched to a gene: 8. Germline V lookup: CDR1 SGHNT, CDR2 YYREEE (reference sequence). The CDR3 runs 16 residues. The CDR3 protein is CASSNPTGQGNTEAFF. CDR3 sequence (DNA): TGTGCCAGCAGCAACCCAACGGGACAGGGGAACACTGAAGCTTTCTTT. The full variable domain, its missing parts supplied by reference TRBV5-4 and TRBJ1-1, is ETGVTQSPTHLIKTRGQQVTLRCSSQSGHNTVSWYQQALGQGPQFIFQYYREEENGRGNFPPRFSGLQFPNYSSELNVNALELDDSALYLCASSNPTGQGNTEAFFGQGTRLTVV.

The chain is built from TRBV27 and TRBJ1-2; 7 bases fit TRBD1. Trimming took 2 bases from V and 7 from J; bases not matched to a gene: 7. The CDR3 length is 14 residues. Germline values: CDR1 MNHEY, CDR2 SMNVEV (reference sequence). The CDR3 is CASSLGQGGGGYTF. CDR3 in DNA: TGTGCCAGCAGTTTAGGGCAGGGGGGCGGTGGCTACACCTTC.

The V call is TRBV7-8, the J call TRBJ2-5; D tentatively reads TRBD1 or TRBD2 (5 bases each). CDR3 length equals 16 residues. Trimming shortened V by 5 bases and J by 4 bases, and 20 bases separated the two germline ends. Germline-derived CDR1 and CDR2 are SGHVS and FQNEAQ. Here the CDR3 reads CASSLWFSGPGETQYF. The CDR3 DNA reads as TGTGCCAGCAGCCTCTGGTTCTCGGGACCAGGAGAGACCCAGTACTTC.

This chain uses TRBV4-3 with TRBJ2-1, with 7 nucleotides matching TRBD2. The V and J ends lost 3 bases and 5 bases, in that order; junction bases with no gene match: 1. CDR3 length: 13 amino acids. Germline V gene data show CDR1 as LGHNA and CDR2 as YSLEER. This CDR3 reads CASSHGTNNEQFF. The CDR3 DNA sequence: TGCGCCAGCAGCCATGGGACTAACAATGAGCAGTTCTTC.

The J gene is TRBJ2-7, the V gene TRBV30, with D tentatively TRBD1 (5 bases). The V end was cut by 0 bases, the J end by 5 bases, with 11 bases between. This CDR3 has 13 amino acids. Germline V gene data show CDR1 as GTSNPN and CDR2 as SVGIG (reference sequence). CDR3 amino acids: CAWSVTQGDEQYF. In DNA, the CDR3 is TGTGCCTGGAGTGTAACCCAGGGCGACGAGCAGTACTTC.

The V gene is TRBV6-1, the J gene TRBJ2-1; the D gene is possibly TRBD2 (5 bases). Germline lookup yields CDR1 MNHNS and CDR2 SASEGT. Deletions cut 7 bases from V and 0 bases from J, with 13 bases between. This CDR3 has 15 residues. The CDR3 bases are TGTGCCAGCACGGGGAGCCGCCCCTCCTACAATGAGCAGTTCTTC. Amino acids: CASTGSRPSYNEQFF.

The rearrangement links TRBV14 to TRBJ1-2; D ambiguous. Per germline, CDR1 SGHDN and CDR2 FVKESK. The CDR3 has 14 amino acids. Trimming left V 4 bases short and J 5 bases short, with 14 bases between. CDR3 DNA: TGTGCCAGCAGCCGCACAAGTGGAGGGTATGGCTACACCTTC. Protein sequence: CASSRTSGGYGYTF. Using reference TRBV14 and TRBJ1-2 for the parts outside the CDR3, the full variable domain is EAGVTQFPSHSVIEKGQTVTLRCDPISGHDNLYWYRRVMGKEIKFLLHFVKESKQDESGMPNNRFLAERTGGTYSTLKVQPAELEDSGVYFCASSRTSGGYGYTFGSGTRLTVV.

In regard to this clone: This specimen includes other DNA sequences encoding the same CDR3. J is TRBJ2-7 and V is TRBV6-5; D is unclear. Trimming took off 2 bases at V and 0 bases at J, with 8 bases between the two ends. CDR3 size: 14 residues. CDR1 is MNHEY, CDR2 SVGAGI, per germline. The CDR3 nucleotides read TGTGCCAGCAGTTACGATGGAAGCTCCTACGAGCAGTACTTC. Translated: CASSYDGSSYEQYF.

This clone appeared a single time. DNA of the CDR3: TGTGCCAGCAGTGCAGACACGATCTCTGGAAACACCATATATTTT. Its translation is CASSADTISGNTIYF. The chain carries TRBV6-5 and TRBJ1-3; D call uncertain. CDR1 and CDR2 from the germline V gene are MNHEY and SVGAGI. The CDR3 contains 15 residues. V lost 5 bases and J 0 bases, leaving 11 bases between the germline ends.

The chain employs TRBV9 and TRBJ1-6; perhaps TRBD1 as D (5 bases). The CDR3 runs 19 residues. V lost 4 bases, J lost 0 bases, and 20 bases lay in between. Germline CDR1 reads SGDLS; CDR2 reads YYNGEE. DNA of the CDR3: TGTGCCAGCAGCCCCGCCCCAGTTGGGGGAAGCTCCTATAATTCACCCCTCCACTTT. The encoded protein is CASSPAPVGGSSYNSPLHF.

The chain couples TRBV6-1 to TRBJ1-5; D is ambiguous. Trimming took off 3 bases at V and 4 bases at J, with 10 bases between the two ends. This CDR3 is 14 amino acids long. Germline lookup yields CDR1 MNHNS and CDR2 SASEGT. Here the CDR3 reads CASSDSGSNQPQHF. For the CDR3, the DNA is TGTGCCAGCAGTGATTCCGGGTCAAATCAGCCCCAGCATTTT.